A single sample gave rise to the 6 T cell receptor beta chains below, sequenced in a study of shared clonotypes between healthy human individuals. Sequenced by immunoSEQ multiplex PCR; TCRdb stores in-frame clones only, minus some. The table records around 500,000 clones, approximately 80% of them present only once. Sequencing was done on a sample of PBMCs. The receptors were gathered from a woman in her forties in good health. Some clones in this sample may be carry-over from other donors' samples.

With respect to this clone: The identical CDR3 is also encoded by other nucleotide sequences in the sample. The V gene is TRBV5-1, the J gene TRBJ1-1; unclear D gene. This CDR3 spans 14 amino acids. Trimming stripped 0 bases from V and 6 bases from J, with 12 bases between. Germline CDR1 is SGHRS and CDR2 is YFSETQ. CDR3 nucleotides: TGCGCCAGCAGCTTGGAGGCCGGGGTGGCTGAAGCTTTCTTT. Translated: CASSLEAGVAEAFF.

CDR3 DNA sequence: TGTGCCAGCAACCTCCTCTACGAGCAGTACTTC. The encoded protein is CASNLLYEQYF. The chain has TRBV2 and TRBJ2-7; D ambiguous. The CDR3 has 11 amino acids. Germline lookup yields CDR1 SNHLY and CDR2 FYNNEI. Trimming left V 7 bases short and J 3 bases short, with 7 bases between.

Of note for this clone: The same CDR3 also results from other DNA sequences found in this sample. The chain uses TRBV28 and TRBJ2-1; D remains unclear. The CDR3 length is 12 residues. V was clipped by 6 bases and J by 3 bases, with 6 bases between them. Germline assignment: CDR1 MDHEN and CDR2 SYDVKM. Here the CDR3 reads CASRGLYNEQFF. The DNA of the CDR3 is TGTGCCAGCAGGGGTCTCTACAATGAGCAGTTCTTC.

This rearrangement joins TRBV28 to TRBJ1-1; D not resolved. Trimming shortened V by 3 bases and J by 2 bases, and 7 bases separated the two germline ends. Germline CDR1 MDHEN, CDR2 SYDVKM. The CDR3 is made up of 13 amino acids. CDR3: CASSLELNTEAFF. DNA for the CDR3: TGTGCCAGCAGTTTGGAGCTTAACACTGAAGCTTTCTTT. Full variable domain (remainder filled in from reference TRBV28 and TRBJ1-1): DVKVTQSSRYLVKRTGEKVFLECVQDMDHENMFWYRQDPGLGLRLIYFSYDVKMKEKGDIPEGYSVSREKKERFSLILESASTNQTSMYLCASSLELNTEAFFGQGTRLTVV.

The chain joins TRBV18 to TRBJ2-2; the match to TRBD2 covers 11 bases. V trimming: 3 bases; J trimming: 1 base; junction bases outside the gene matches: 7. Germline V gene sequence: CDR1 KGHSH, CDR2 LQKENI. This CDR3 is built from 18 residues. The CDR3, as DNA: TGTGCCAGCTCACCCATTCAAGGGACTAGCGGGAACACCGGGGAGCTGTTTTTT. It codes for CASSPIQGTSGNTGELFF. The full variable domain, its missing parts supplied by reference TRBV18 and TRBJ2-2, is NAGVMQNPRHLVRRRGQEARLRCSPMKGHSHVYWYRQLPEEGLKFMVYLQKENIIDESGMPKERFSAEFPKEGPSILRIQQVVRGDSAAYFCASSPIQGTSGNTGELFFGEGSRLTVL.

The genes are TRBV29-1 and TRBJ2-5; 12 bases line up with TRBD2. The germline gives CDR1 SQVTM, CDR2 ANQGSEA. This CDR3 is 13 amino acids long. With V trimmed by 5 bases and J by 4 bases, 2 bases remained unmatched. CDR3 region: CSVQTSGRETQYF. The CDR3 bases are TGCAGCGTTCAGACTAGCGGGAGAGAGACCCAGTACTTC.